This T cell receptor (beta chain) was documented in a study of T cell clones after liver transplantation. Trimming removed 5 bases from V and 0 bases from J, with 13 bases in between. From germline, CDR1 is SGHRS and CDR2 YFSETQ. CDR3 length: 15 amino acids. The data were produced by immunoSEQ multiplex PCR, yet TCRdb's version contains in-frame clones alone and is incomplete. The sample records tens of thousands of clones, 84% being singletons. The TCR originated in a human patient who received a liver transplant. Some T cells may be provided by the graft donor. The sample was CD4+ T cells from blood, taken around 50 months after liver transplant. The chain combines TRBV5-1 with TRBJ2-3; D is possibly TRBD2 (6 bases). The DNA for the CDR3 is TGCGCCAGCAGACAGGTGGGGGGTAGCACAGATACGCAGTATTTT. Protein product: CASRQVGGSTDTQYF.